This T cell receptor beta chain is from a study of T-cell memory formation after mild COVID-19. TCRdb fed the 5' RACE reads into MiXCR, producing one record per CDR3 protein. The sample has around 110,000 distinct CDR3 sequences; over 13% are singletons. Notes on the study in general: Pre-infection memory harbored some responding clones, suggesting cross-reactive memory joined. Nothing confirmed that second-wave clones peaking on day 37 were specific for SARS-CoV-2. Among clones contracting day 15 to 85, CD4/CD8 was balanced, whereas later expanders leaned CD4+.

Worth noting for this clonotype: Its matching antigen is unknown.

The CDR3 totals 16 residues. The V gene lost 7 bases and the J gene lost 0 bases, with 13 bases spanning the gap. Germline V CDR1 and CDR2: LNHNV, YYDKDF (reference sequence). V and J are TRBV15 and TRBJ2-6, with D perhaps matching TRBD1 or TRBD2 (5 bases each). The sequence was obtained from a man in his late teens or twenties who had mild COVID-19 (a few samples of this study predate the infection). Cell type and time point are not known. The sample was PBMCs or a T cell subset sorted from them (not recorded which). Here the CDR3 reads CATKPGRRSGANVLTF. The CDR3 DNA is TGTGCCACCAAACCGGGACGGCGCTCTGGGGCCAACGTCCTGACTTTC.